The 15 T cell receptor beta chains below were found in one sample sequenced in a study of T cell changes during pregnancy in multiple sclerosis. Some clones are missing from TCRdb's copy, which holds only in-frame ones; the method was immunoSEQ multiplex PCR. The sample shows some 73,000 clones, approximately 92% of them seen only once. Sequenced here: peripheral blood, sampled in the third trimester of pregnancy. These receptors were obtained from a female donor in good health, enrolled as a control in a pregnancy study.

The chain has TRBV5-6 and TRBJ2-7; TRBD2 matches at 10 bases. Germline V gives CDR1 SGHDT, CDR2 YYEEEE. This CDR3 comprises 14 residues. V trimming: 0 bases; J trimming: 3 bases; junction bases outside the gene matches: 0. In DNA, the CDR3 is TGTGCCAGCAGCTTGGCTAGCGGGAGCTACGAGCAGTACTTC. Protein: CASSLASGSYEQYF.

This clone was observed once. CDR3 in amino acids: CASSRPSGRAGQNTGELFF. The CDR3 nucleotides read TGCGCCAGCAGTCGGCCTAGCGGGAGGGCCGGTCAGAACACCGGGGAGCTGTTTTTT. This sequence joins TRBV23-1 and TRBJ2-2, with 12 bases aligning to TRBD2. TRBV23-1 is an open reading frame whose function is uncertain. The CDR3 has 19 residues. The trim removed 4 bases at V and 1 base at J, leaving 10 bases unmatched.

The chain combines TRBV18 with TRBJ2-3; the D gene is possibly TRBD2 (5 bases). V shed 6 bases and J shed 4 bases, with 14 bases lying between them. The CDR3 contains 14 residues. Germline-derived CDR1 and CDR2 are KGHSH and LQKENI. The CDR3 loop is CASSGRDGSDTQYF. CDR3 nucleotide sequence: TGTGCCAGCTCGGGTCGGGATGGGTCAGATACGCAGTATTTT.

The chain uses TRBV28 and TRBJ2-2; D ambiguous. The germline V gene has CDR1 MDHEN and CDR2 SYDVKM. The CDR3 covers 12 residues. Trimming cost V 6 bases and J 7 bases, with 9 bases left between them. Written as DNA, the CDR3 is TGTGCCAGCAGACCGCTCGGCGGGGAGCTGTTTTTT. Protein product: CASRPLGGELFF.

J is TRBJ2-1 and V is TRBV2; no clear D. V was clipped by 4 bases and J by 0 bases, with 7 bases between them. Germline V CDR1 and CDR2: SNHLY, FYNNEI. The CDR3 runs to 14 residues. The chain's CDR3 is CASSVDFSYNEQFF. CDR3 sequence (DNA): TGTGCCAGCAGTGTCGACTTCTCCTACAATGAGCAGTTCTTC.

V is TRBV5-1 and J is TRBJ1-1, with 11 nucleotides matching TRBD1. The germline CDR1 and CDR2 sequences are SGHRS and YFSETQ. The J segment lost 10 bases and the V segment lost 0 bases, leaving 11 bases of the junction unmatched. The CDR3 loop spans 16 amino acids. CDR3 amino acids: CASSLGAGDRGFGAFF. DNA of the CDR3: TGCGCCAGCAGCTTGGGGGCAGGGGACAGGGGGTTTGGAGCTTTCTTT.

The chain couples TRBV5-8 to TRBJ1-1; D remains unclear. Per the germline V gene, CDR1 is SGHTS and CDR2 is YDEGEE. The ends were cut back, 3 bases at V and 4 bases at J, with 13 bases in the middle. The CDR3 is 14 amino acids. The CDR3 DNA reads TGTGCCAGCAGCTCCCTGGCAGGTCGCACTGAAGCTTTCTTT. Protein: CASSSLAGRTEAFF.

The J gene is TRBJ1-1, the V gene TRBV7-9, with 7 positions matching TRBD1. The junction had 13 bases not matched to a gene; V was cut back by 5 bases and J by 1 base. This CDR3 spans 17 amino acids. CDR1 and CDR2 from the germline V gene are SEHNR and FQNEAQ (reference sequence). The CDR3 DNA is TGTGCCAGCAGCCCGGCCCTTGGACAGGACCAGAACACTGAAGCTTTCTTT. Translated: CASSPALGQDQNTEAFF.

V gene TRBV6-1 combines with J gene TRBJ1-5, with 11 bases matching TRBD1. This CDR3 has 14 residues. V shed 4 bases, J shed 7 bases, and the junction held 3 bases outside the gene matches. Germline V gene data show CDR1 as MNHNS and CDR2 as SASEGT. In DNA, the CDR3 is TGTGCCAGCAGTGGGACAGGGGGCCGGCAGCCCCAGCATTTT. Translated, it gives CASSGTGGRQPQHF.

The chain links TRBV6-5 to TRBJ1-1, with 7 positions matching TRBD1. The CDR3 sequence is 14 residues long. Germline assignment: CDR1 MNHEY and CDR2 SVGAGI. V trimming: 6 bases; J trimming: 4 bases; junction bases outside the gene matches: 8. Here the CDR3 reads CASSLDRVSTEAFF. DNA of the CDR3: TGTGCCAGCAGCCTTGACAGGGTGAGCACTGAAGCTTTCTTT.

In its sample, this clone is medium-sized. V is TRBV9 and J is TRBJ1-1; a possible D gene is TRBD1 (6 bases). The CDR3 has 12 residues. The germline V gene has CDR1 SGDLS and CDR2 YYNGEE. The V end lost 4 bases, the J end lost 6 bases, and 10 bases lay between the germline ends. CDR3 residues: CASSLQGAEAFF. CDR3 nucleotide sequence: TGTGCCAGCAGCTTACAGGGAGCTGAAGCTTTCTTT. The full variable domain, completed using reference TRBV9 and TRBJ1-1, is DSGVTQTPKHLITATGQRVTLRCSPRSGDLSVYWYQQSLDQGLQFLIQYYNGEERAKGNILERFSAQQFPDLHSELNLSSLELGDSALYFCASSLQGAEAFFGQGTRLTVV.

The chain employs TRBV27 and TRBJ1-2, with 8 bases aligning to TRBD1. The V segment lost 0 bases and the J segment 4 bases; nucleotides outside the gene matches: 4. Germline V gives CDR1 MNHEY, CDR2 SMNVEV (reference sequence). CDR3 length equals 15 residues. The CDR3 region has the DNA TGTGCCAGCAGTTTATCGCTCGGACAGGGCTATGGCTACACCTTC. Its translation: CASSLSLGQGYGYTF.

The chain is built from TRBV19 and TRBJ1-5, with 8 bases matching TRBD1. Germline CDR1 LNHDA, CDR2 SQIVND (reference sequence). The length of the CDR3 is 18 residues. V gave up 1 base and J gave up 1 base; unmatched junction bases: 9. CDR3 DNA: TGTGCCAGTAGTATAGGGTCTGGGCAGGGGGCGAGCAATCAGCCCCAGCATTTT. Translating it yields CASSIGSGQGASNQPQHF.

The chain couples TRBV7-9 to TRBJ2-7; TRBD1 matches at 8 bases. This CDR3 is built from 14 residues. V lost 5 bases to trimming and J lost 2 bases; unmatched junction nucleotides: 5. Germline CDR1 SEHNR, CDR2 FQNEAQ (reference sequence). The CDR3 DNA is TGTGCCAGCAGCCAATCAGGGGGCGCCTACGAGCAGTACTTC. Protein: CASSQSGGAYEQYF.

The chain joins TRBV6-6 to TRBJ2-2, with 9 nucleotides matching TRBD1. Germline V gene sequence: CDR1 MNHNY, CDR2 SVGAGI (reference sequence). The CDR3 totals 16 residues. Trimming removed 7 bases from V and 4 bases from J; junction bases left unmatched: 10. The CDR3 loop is CASTRVPDRGTGELFF. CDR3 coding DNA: TGTGCCAGCACCCGTGTTCCGGACAGGGGCACCGGGGAGCTGTTTTTT.